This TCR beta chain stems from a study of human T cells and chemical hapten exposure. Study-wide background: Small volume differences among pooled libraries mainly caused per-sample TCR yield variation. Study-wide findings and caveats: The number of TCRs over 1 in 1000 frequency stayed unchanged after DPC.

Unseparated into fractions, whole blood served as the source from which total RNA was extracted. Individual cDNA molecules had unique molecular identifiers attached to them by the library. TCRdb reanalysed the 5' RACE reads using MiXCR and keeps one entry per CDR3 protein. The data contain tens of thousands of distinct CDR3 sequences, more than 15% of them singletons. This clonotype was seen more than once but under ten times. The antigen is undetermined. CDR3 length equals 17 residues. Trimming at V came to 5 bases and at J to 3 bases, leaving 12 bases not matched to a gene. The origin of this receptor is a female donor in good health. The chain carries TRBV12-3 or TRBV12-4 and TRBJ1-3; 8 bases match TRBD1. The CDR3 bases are TGTGCCAGCAGTGGAACCTTTCAGGGGGCCTTTGGAAACACCATATATTTT. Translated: CASSGTFQGAFGNTIYF.